The source of this T cell receptor (beta chain) is a study of shared clonotypes between healthy human individuals. Genomic DNA of every subset was divided equally among multiple immunoSEQ plates. Under the authors' procedure: Junction-only sequences produced by ImmunoSEQ had no quality scores, so filtering differed. Here immunoSEQ multiplex PCR was the method, and the copy in TCRdb shows in-frame clones only, minus some. V, J and clone size are taken as reported in that table, and D and trimming were inferred from the DNA itself. The sample yields about 490,000 clones, 76% seen once. Study results and caveats: Depth of sequencing was expected to influence donor clonotype sharing.

Notes on this clone: As yet, its antigen is unknown.

Healthy adults negative for HIV, lacking recent acute infections or vaccinations, served as donors. Trimming pared 0 bases from V and 5 bases from J, leaving 11 bases between. The CDR3 spans 14 residues. Germline V gene data show CDR1 as SGHNT and CDR2 as YYREEE (reference sequence). The clonotype was recovered from a middle-aged woman in good health. Some clones in this sample may be carry-over from other donors' samples. The chain couples TRBV5-4 to TRBJ2-5; tentatively, D is TRBD1 (5 bases). Input material: PBMCs. The CDR3: CASSLAGISETQYF. The CDR3 nucleotides are TGTGCCAGCAGCTTGGCAGGGATATCGGAGACCCAGTACTTC.